This T cell receptor beta chain was captured in a study of blood T cells in healthy people across ages. With a J-beta primer mix and a sample-barcoded 5' primer, a second PCR ran 7 to 11 cycles. Each cDNA molecule carried a tag from a template-switch adaptor that contained 12 random nucleotides. Each CDR3 protein gets one entry after TCRdb re-called the 5' RACE reads with MiXCR. The sample holds 650,000 to 800,000 distinct CDR3 sequences, 40% to 65% seen once. A minimum of 5.5 micrograms of total RNA was extracted per sample. This clonotype was detected many times. CDR3 length: 20 residues. Germline V gives CDR1 SEHNR, CDR2 FQNEAQ (reference sequence). V lost 3 bases, J lost 3 bases, and 17 bases stayed unmatched.

The V gene is TRBV7-9, the J gene TRBJ2-3, with 11 bases matching TRBD2. Sequencing was performed on blood. This TCR came from a woman older than 75 in good health. The chain's CDR3 is CASSFRGPNRASGRTDTQYF. CDR3 in DNA: TGTGCCAGCAGCTTCCGGGGGCCGAATAGGGCTAGCGGGAGGACAGATACGCAGTATTTT.